The 7 T cell receptor beta chains given below trace back to one sample, sequenced in a study of identical twins. One entry per CDR3 protein, called by TCRdb with MiXCR from the 5' RACE reads. The sample gives hundreds of thousands of distinct CDR3 sequences, 15% to 20% of which show up once; 10% to 15% is in the top ten. The data were also submitted as part of a second study, on T cells expressing NK-cell markers.

Sequenced sample: PBMCs. These receptor sequences come from a woman aged 18 to 35 in good health.

This sequence joins TRBV10-2 and TRBJ2-3; D unresolved. V lost 3 bases and J lost 1, with 5 bases in between. This CDR3 contains 13 residues. From germline, CDR1 is WSHSY and CDR2 SAAADI. CDR3 residues: CASSDHRTDTQYF. The DNA for the CDR3 is TGCGCCAGCAGTGACCACCGCACAGATACGCAGTATTTT.

This clonotype has just a few counts. J is TRBJ1-2 and V is TRBV6-5; tentative D call: TRBD1 (6 bases). The CDR3 covers 14 residues. V gave up 6 bases and J gave up 4 bases, with 15 bases separating them. Germline V gives CDR1 MNHEY, CDR2 SVGAGI. This chain's CDR3 is CASRSSGTSYGYTF. As DNA, the CDR3 is TGTGCCAGCAGGTCCTCCGGGACAAGCTATGGCTACACCTTC.

The chain employs TRBV9 and TRBJ2-3; D is undetermined. V gave up 1 base and J gave up 2 bases, with 8 bases separating them. CDR1 and CDR2 from the germline V gene are SGDLS and YYNGEE. There are 14 residues in the CDR3. The CDR3 is CASSVKGHTDTQYF. The CDR3, as DNA: TGTGCCAGCAGCGTAAAAGGGCACACAGATACGCAGTATTTT.

There are a few counts of this clonotype. The chain combines TRBV7-8 with TRBJ1-3, with D possibly being TRBD1 (5 bases). CDR3 size: 18 residues. Between the trimmed V and J ends, which lost 6 bases and 0 bases, there was a span of 21 bases. Per the germline V gene, CDR1 is SGHVS and CDR2 is FQNEAQ. Here the CDR3 DNA reads TGTGCCAGCAGGGGCCGGGACGGCTCAAGGAGCTCTGGAAACACCATATATTTT. Protein product: CASRGRDGSRSSGNTIYF.

This clonotype was seen only a few times. This rearrangement joins TRBV4-2 to TRBJ2-7; D gene uncertain. The CDR3 runs 14 residues. Germline CDR1 LGHNA, CDR2 YNFKEQ. Trimming left V 1 base short and J 2 bases short, with 9 bases between. The CDR3 region is CASSQGSGAYEQYF. The DNA for the CDR3 is TGTGCCAGCAGCCAAGGGTCTGGGGCCTACGAGCAGTACTTC.

The rearrangement uses TRBV5-1 and TRBJ2-1; 14 bases are shared with TRBD2. This CDR3 region has 17 residues. Germline V gene sequence: CDR1 SGHRS, CDR2 YFSETQ. The junction had 11 bases not matched to a gene; V was cut back by 4 bases and J by 8 bases. CDR3 in amino acids: CASSVGTSGSLSHEQFF. In nucleotides, the CDR3 is TGCGCCAGCAGCGTCGGGACTAGCGGGAGTTTATCCCATGAGCAGTTCTTC. Filled out from reference TRBV5-1 and TRBJ2-1, the complete variable domain reads KAGVTQTPRYLIKTRGQQVTLSCSPISGHRSVSWYQQTPGQGLQFLFEYFSETQRNKGNFPGRFSGRQFSNSRSEMNVSTLELGDSALYLCASSVGTSGSLSHEQFFGPGTRLTVL.

V gene TRBV20-1 combines with J gene TRBJ2-3, with 11 bases fitting TRBD2. Losses at the gene ends were 5 bases for V and 1 base for J; bases not matched to a gene: 8. The CDR3 contains 16 residues. Germline V gene data show CDR1 as DFQATT and CDR2 as SNEGSKA (reference sequence). The CDR3 DNA follows: TGCAGTGCTCGCCTGACTAGCGGGGAAGGCACAGATACGCAGTATTTT. Its protein is CSARLTSGEGTDTQYF.